This entry concerns a single TCR beta chain. Its specificity is unknown. Two replicates of 200 ng each gave 400 ng DNA per sample, survey resolution. Source study methods: Approximately 1.7% of fewer than 200,000 clonotypes matched previously reported viral-epitope-specific VDJdb entries. Assay: immunoSEQ multiplex PCR; the TCRdb copy retains only in-frame clones and omits some. V and J calls and clone size are given by that table; D and trimming were obtained from the DNA. The top ten clones hold 20% to 25% of a sample with around 2,000 clones, 65% to 90% of them seen once. Germline V CDR1 and CDR2: ENHRY, SYGVKD. The CDR3 consists of 18 residues. V was clipped by 5 bases and J by 6 bases; unmatched bases: 20. The sample originates from a study of hypomethylating agent response in myelodysplastic syndrome. Regarding the study as a whole: Possible novel MDS antigen recognition by shared GLIPH2 clusters needs experimental validation.

This chain connects TRBV10-3 to TRBJ2-7; 9 bases map to TRBD1. This sequence was found in a human donor with myelodysplastic syndrome. Sample: bone marrow, taken before or after starting hypomethylating agent treatment for myelodysplastic syndrome (not recorded which). CDR3 loop: CAISSPGQGTPLSGEQYF. The CDR3, as DNA: TGTGCCATCAGTTCCCCGGGACAGGGAACTCCCCTTTCGGGCGAGCAGTACTTC.